The 21 T cell receptor beta chains presented below share a single source sample, sequenced in a study of neurological immune-mediated disorders. Via MiXCR, TCRdb re-called the 5' RACE reads, giving one row per CDR3 protein. The sample has around 28,000 distinct CDR3 sequences, under 8% seen once. Material: PBMCs. All receptors come from a woman aged 45-65 years in good health.

This clonotype was observed many times. The chain recombines TRBV11-2 with TRBJ2-7, with a weak D call TRBD2 (6 bases). Germline CDR1 reads SGHAT; CDR2 reads FQNNGV. The V end was cut by 1 base, the J end by 3 bases, with 10 bases between. This CDR3 spans 14 amino acids. In nucleotides, the CDR3 is TGTGCCAGCAGCTTAGGTGCGGGGCTCTACGAGCAGTACTTC. It codes for CASSLGAGLYEQYF.

The chain has TRBV11-2 and TRBJ1-1; the D gene is possibly TRBD1 (6 bases). The germline CDR1 and CDR2 sequences are SGHAT and FQNNGV. The CDR3 totals 16 residues. The V gene lost 4 bases and the J gene lost 5 bases, with 20 bases spanning the gap. The CDR3 protein is CASSSLAGAGGTEAFF. For the CDR3, the DNA is TGTGCCAGCAGCTCCCTGGCAGGGGCTGGAGGTACTGAAGCTTTCTTT. Full variable domain (remainder filled in from reference TRBV11-2 and TRBJ1-1): EAGVAQSPRYKIIEKRQSVAFWCNPISGHATLYWYQQILGQGPKLLIQFQNNGVVDDSQLPKDRFSAERLKGVDSTLKIQPAKLEDSAVYLCASSSLAGAGGTEAFFGQGTRLTVV.

In this sample, this clonotype turned up many times. The V and J genes are TRBV4-1 and TRBJ2-1; the D gene is possibly TRBD2 (7 bases). Germline CDR1 reads MGHRA; CDR2 reads YSYEKL. V lost 1 base to trimming and J lost 6 bases, with 16 bases between them. The CDR3 contains 16 residues. The DNA of the CDR3 is TGCGCCAGCAGCCAAGGAGGGGGGGCGCCCGGCAATGAGCAGTTCTTC. Amino acid sequence: CASSQGGGAPGNEQFF.

This clonotype has at least ten counts. CDR3 residues: CSAAGWDKNIQYF. The CDR3 nucleotides are TGCAGTGCTGCCGGGTGGGACAAAAACATTCAGTACTTC. The chain uses TRBV20-1 and TRBJ2-4; no reliable D call. The germline gives CDR1 DFQATT, CDR2 SNEGSKA (reference sequence). This CDR3 has 13 residues. Trimming removed 5 bases from V and 3 bases from J, with 11 bases in between.

This clonotype occurred many times. J is TRBJ1-1 and V is TRBV7-8; 10 bases line up with TRBD1. Germline V CDR1 and CDR2: SGHVS, FQNEAQ. V trimming: 5 bases; J trimming: 1 base; junction bases outside the gene matches: 7. The CDR3 consists of 16 residues. In DNA, the CDR3 is TGTGCCAGCAGCAGACTCGGGACAGGGGCGAACACTGAAGCTTTCTTT. The encoded protein is CASSRLGTGANTEAFF.

This clonotype was seen at least ten times. The chain carries TRBV29-1 and TRBJ2-1; no definite D call. Trimming removed 3 bases at V and 7 bases at J, with 16 bases between. CDR3 length: 14 amino acids. In germline, CDR1 is SQVTM, CDR2 ANQGSEA. CDR3 protein: CSVEETPVTNEQFF. DNA of the CDR3: TGCAGCGTTGAGGAGACTCCTGTGACAAATGAGCAGTTCTTC.

At least ten counts were recorded for this clonotype. J is TRBJ1-1 and V is TRBV4-1; D not resolved. The CDR3 length is 16 residues. The V and J ends lost 0 bases and 1 base respectively, with 12 bases between them. Germline-derived CDR1 and CDR2 are MGHRA and YSYEKL. The CDR3 here is CASSQEDRPSNTEAFF. The CDR3 DNA reads TGCGCCAGCAGCCAAGAGGACCGACCTTCGAACACTGAAGCTTTCTTT.

This clonotype was recorded many times. The V and J genes are TRBV5-1 and TRBJ2-1, with TRBD1 matching over 8 bases. In germline, CDR1 is SGHRS, CDR2 YFSETQ. The J segment lost 1 base and the V segment lost 3 bases, leaving 3 bases of the junction unmatched. The CDR3 loop spans 15 amino acids. Written as DNA, the CDR3 is TGCGCCAGCAGCTCCGGACAGGGTTCCTACAATGAGCAGTTCTTC. Translated, it gives CASSSGQGSYNEQFF.

This clonotype was seen ten or more times. This chain connects TRBV5-1 to TRBJ1-2, with D maybe TRBD1 (5 bases). Germline V gene sequence: CDR1 SGHRS, CDR2 YFSETQ. V was pared by 0 bases and J by 6 bases, with 21 bases between. This CDR3 is 17 amino acids long. The CDR3 DNA sequence: TGCGCCAGCAGCTTGGCCCTGGAGACAGCATCGTCGGATGGCTACACCTTC. Translating gives CASSLALETASSDGYTF.

This clonotype has at least ten counts. The chain joins TRBV19 to TRBJ2-4, with 8 bases identical to TRBD1. This CDR3 has 15 residues. J was trimmed by 7 bases and V by 5 bases; bases with no gene match: 10. CDR1 is LNHDA and CDR2 is SQIVND in the germline V gene (reference sequence). The CDR3 DNA sequence: TGTGCCAGTAGTCTACAGGGGGTCGTGGGGAACATTCAGTACTTC. Its protein product is CASSLQGVVGNIQYF.

This clonotype was observed at least ten times. V is TRBV14 and J is TRBJ2-1; 9 bases match TRBD2. V shed 3 bases and J 8 bases; nucleotides not matched to a gene: 5. The CDR3 runs 14 residues. The V gene's germline CDR1 is SGHDN and CDR2 FVKESK. In DNA form, the CDR3 reads TGTGCCAGCAGCCAGCCTAGCGGGATTGATGAGCAGTTCTTC. Translation: CASSQPSGIDEQFF. The full variable domain, with the rest looked up from reference TRBV14 and TRBJ2-1, is EAGVTQFPSHSVIEKGQTVTLRCDPISGHDNLYWYRRVMGKEIKFLLHFVKESKQDESGMPNNRFLAERTGGTYSTLKVQPAELEDSGVYFCASSQPSGIDEQFFGPGTRLTVL.

CDR3 residues: CASSESGGLLWPFF. The CDR3 coding sequence is TGTGCCAGCAGTGAAAGTGGAGGCCTCCTGTGGCCTTTCTTT. This sequence joins TRBV2 and TRBJ1-1; D call uncertain. Trimming shortened V by 2 bases and J by 12 bases, and 19 bases separated the two germline ends. This CDR3 comprises 14 residues. CDR1 and CDR2 (germline): SNHLY, FYNNEI.

This clonotype was seen many times. The rearrangement joins TRBV7-9 to TRBJ1-1; a weak D match, TRBD1 (6 bases). This CDR3 has 17 residues. Per germline, CDR1 SEHNR and CDR2 FQNEAQ (reference sequence). V was pared by 3 bases and J by 0 bases, with 17 bases between. The CDR3 bases are TGTGCCAGCAGCTTCGTGGGGAGGGGGGGCATGAACACTGAAGCTTTCTTT. It encodes CASSFVGRGGMNTEAFF. Combining the CDR3 with reference TRBV7-9 and TRBJ1-1 gives the whole variable domain DTGVSQNPRHKITKRGQNVTFRCDPISEHNRLYWYRQTLGQGPEFLTYFQNEAQLEKSRLLSDRFSAERPKGSFSTLEIQRTEQGDSAMYLCASSFVGRGGMNTEAFFGQGTRLTVV.

The V and J genes are TRBV20-1 and TRBJ2-7; TRBD1 aligns across 11 bases. Germline V lookup: CDR1 DFQATT, CDR2 SNEGSKA (reference sequence). V lost 0 bases and J lost 2; bases outside the gene matches: 6. CDR3 length: 16 amino acids. CDR3 DNA: TGCAGTGCTAGAGACCCCGGGACAGGGGGTACCTACGAGCAGTACTTC. Its translation: CSARDPGTGGTYEQYF.

In its sample, this clonotype was seen many times. The chain uses TRBV20-1 and TRBJ1-5; D not certain. V was pared by 1 base and J by 5 bases, with 12 bases between. CDR1 and CDR2 (germline): DFQATT, SNEGSKA (reference sequence). CDR3 size: 14 residues. This CDR3 is CSARGLGGYQPQHF. The CDR3 region has the DNA TGCAGTGCTAGAGGATTGGGCGGTTATCAGCCCCAGCATTTT.

In its sample, this clonotype was seen many times. J is TRBJ2-3 and V is TRBV4-3; D is undetermined. CDR3 length equals 14 residues. CDR1 is LGHNA, CDR2 YSLEER, per germline. V was pared by 3 bases and J by 0 bases, with 7 bases between. CDR3: CASSHTKSTDTQYF. CDR3 sequence (DNA): TGCGCCAGCAGCCATACAAAGAGCACAGATACGCAGTATTTT.

This clonotype is termed medium-sized. J is TRBJ1-6 and V is TRBV12-3 or TRBV12-4; D is unresolved. V was shortened by 2 bases and J by 8 bases, with 10 bases between the two germline ends. The CDR3 spans 14 residues. The DNA for the CDR3 is TGTGCCAGCAGTTTATCGTCGGACTATTCACCCCTCCACTTT. Protein product: CASSLSSDYSPLHF.

This clonotype was recorded many times. V usage is TRBV19 and J usage is TRBJ2-5, with D perhaps TRBD1 (6 bases). The CDR3 totals 15 residues. V was pared by 6 bases and J by 1 base, with 15 bases between. The germline gives CDR1 LNHDA, CDR2 SQIVND (reference sequence). The chain's CDR3 is CASSITGLPQETQYF. The CDR3 DNA reads TGTGCCAGTAGCATCACAGGGTTGCCCCAAGAGACCCAGTACTTC.

This clonotype was observed many times. The chain joins TRBV28 to TRBJ1-3; D is unresolved. Germline V gene lookup returns CDR1 MDHEN and CDR2 SYDVKM. The CDR3 covers 13 residues. V was clipped by 8 bases and J by 1 base, with 9 bases between them. The CDR3 loop is CASFSGSGNTIYF. CDR3 in DNA: TGTGCCAGCTTTTCAGGATCTGGAAACACCATATATTTT. The entire variable domain, with the rest obtained from reference TRBV28 and TRBJ1-3, is as follows: DVKVTQSSRYLVKRTGEKVFLECVQDMDHENMFWYRQDPGLGLRLIYFSYDVKMKEKGDIPEGYSVSREKKERFSLILESASTNQTSMYLCASFSGSGNTIYFGEGSWLTVV.

The table lists this clonotype with many counts. This chain uses TRBV9 with TRBJ2-1; 10 nucleotides align to TRBD2. The CDR3 is 16 amino acids. Germline assignment: CDR1 SGDLS and CDR2 YYNGEE. Germline trimming cut 4 bases from V and 8 bases from J; bases unmatched to any gene: 12. The CDR3 DNA reads as TGTGCCAGCAGCCCCGGGGTAGCGGGAGGTCAGGATGAGCAGTTCTTC. Translation gives CASSPGVAGGQDEQFF.

Ten or more counts support this clonotype. V and J are TRBV20-1 and TRBJ2-5; 7 nucleotides line up with TRBD2. Losses at the gene ends were 3 bases for V and 3 bases for J; bases not matched to a gene: 13. The germline gives CDR1 DFQATT, CDR2 SNEGSKA (reference sequence). This CDR3 contains 16 residues. Here the CDR3 reads CSARERAGPRKETQYF. The CDR3 DNA reads TGCAGTGCTAGGGAGAGAGCGGGGCCTCGGAAAGAGACCCAGTACTTC.